The present T cell receptor beta chain was sequenced within a study of cytomegalovirus exposure and HLA in healthy donors (dated 2017 in TCRdb). Notes on the research overall: An earlier analysis of 587 of the donors reported around 280 Gb of sequence data and around 100 million unique TCR beta sequences obtained from some 200 million T cells. A later genetic analysis took genome-wide SNP genotypes for about 60% of the roughly 670 donors and used that subset as a discovery cohort. An early release covering around 630 HLA-typed donors comprised 300 to 350 gigabases of sequencing data and 65 million to 100 million unique TCR sequences. Among 300 to 500 genotyped donors of the cohort, an average of approximately 200,000 unique TCR beta nucleotide sequences was sequenced per donor, of which 15% to 20% were non-productive. The study was designed to test whether signatures of past pathogen exposure could be identified by cataloging public T cell receptors. The genetic ancestry cluster associated with self-reported Caucasian donors included 80% to 90% of the 398 genotyped donors. Roughly 5 DR-DQ haplotypes were treated as single units for association and clustering because of strong linkage in the cohort. The study combined high-throughput TCR immunosequencing, statistical association of individual TCRs with disease status, and machine learning to predict cytomegalovirus infection status. An earlier analysis of several hundred of the donors applied high-throughput TCR beta sequencing to assess whether each TCR beta V gene segment acted as functional or pseudogenic. To study patterns of TCR occurrence, a later analysis re-analyzed previously published TCR beta repertoires from around 700 donors and added high-resolution HLA genotyping. HLA typing covered class I and class II loci at four-digit resolution. The T cell repertoires of around 670 subjects were profiled by immunosequencing and related to cytomegalovirus serostatus. Donor age, sex, ethnicity and CMV serostatus were compiled alongside the repertoire data. The number of typed donors differed by locus: about 620-630 for A, B, C, DRB1 and DQB1; 522 for DQA1; about 600 for DPA1; and 450 to 480 for DPB1. The later analysis used no new phenotypic data to find candidate immune exposures, relying instead on TCR beta sequences and their occurrence across donors. All discovery cohort repertoires had been generated using a single sequencing platform. In addition to the first cohort of roughly 670 subjects, a separate validation cohort of over 90 different subjects was used.

The receptor library was made with the immunoSEQ multiplex PCR assay. A mixture of 60 forward primers for TCR Vbeta segments and 13 reverse primers for TCR Jbeta segments was used in the multiplex PCR. Amplification of the CDR3 region of rearranged TCR beta genes was performed with a multiplex PCR assay on genomic DNA. On the Illumina HiSeq System, the amplified TCR beta libraries were sequenced as 87-base-pair reads. The study's own analysis went as follows. A later analysis tallied tens of millions of unique TCR beta chains across the 700 or so repertoires, and some 12 million of those chains were shared by two or more donors. To remove PCR and sequencing errors, raw reads were error-corrected and collapsed into unique sequences using a nearest-neighbor algorithm that merged closely related sequences. To assign V, D and J gene segments, CDR3 sequences were aligned to IMGT reference sequences. For a sequence to be retained, at least a six-nucleotide match to both a V gene segment and a J gene segment was required. A rearrangement was called productive if the CDR3 had no stop codons and remained in frame with V and J, and every other rearrangement was called non-productive. CDR3 was defined according to IMGT convention as the region running from the second conserved V-encoded cysteine to the conserved J-encoded phenylalanine. Sequences without an unambiguous match to a single V gene segment were excluded from the earlier analysis of approximately 600 of the donors. An earlier analysis of 587 of the donors classified V segments as functional when productive rearrangements were above 56.7% and as segregating when the standard deviation between donors was above 5%. A statistical classification framework was developed to diagnose cytomegalovirus status using the catalog of TCR beta chain sequences. A later analysis assigned V and J genes by comparing TCR nucleotide sequences with IMGT/GENE-DB human TR gene sequences. A later analysis assigned CDR3 sequences and most-parsimonious VDJ recombination scenarios with the TCRdist pipeline. In a later analysis, each TCR beta chain was defined by its CDR3 amino acid sequence together with its V-gene family, and reads lacking a unique V-gene family were excluded. To address suspected cross-contamination and a sequencing artifact, a later analysis removed several hundred highly shared, low-generation-probability nucleotide sequences. In a later analysis, a clonal expansion index for each public chain was calculated from normalized within-repertoire ranks of inferred template counts. Generation probabilities in a later analysis came from a VDJ recombination model fitted to out-of-frame rearrangements, and those results were checked against IGoR. A later analysis scored TCR-TCR, TCR-HLA and TCR-CMV co-occurrence with hypergeometric tests, applying a repertoire-size bias correction to TCR pairs. In a later analysis, false discovery rates were estimated by permuting HLA or CMV assignments 20 times. In a later analysis, co-occurring TCRs were grouped with DBSCAN, and TCRdist sequence similarity was added when clustering was performed within HLA-allele-positive subsets. Repertoires with fewer than 30,000 or more than 120,000 public chains, plus five repertoires with anomalous nucleotide sharing, were excluded from co-occurrence clustering. The table comes from immuneACCESS by way of TCRdb, which keeps in-frame sequences with V and J called. Part of the clones is missing from these tables; in studies checked, under half for an unresolved V gene and the rest for unknown reasons. V and J calls and clone size are copied from that table; D and trimming were computed from the DNA. Recorded for this sample are 75,000 to 90,000 clones; 85% of them occurred a single time. In total, the top ten clones hold over 7% of the sample.

The cohort consisted of hundreds of healthy bone marrow donors. Cohort members were all nominally healthy when sampled, although unrecorded immune exposures were likely present. The donor tested CMV seropositive, placing the donor among the approximately 290 seropositive members of the cohort. A peripheral blood sample was collected from each donor, and TCR beta sequencing was performed on peripheral blood mononuclear cells. The Qiagen DNeasy Blood Extraction Kit was used to extract genomic DNA from the blood cell samples. About this clone: The antigen it binds to is not known. Base qualities are not recorded, but no much larger clone differs from it by a single base.

What the work shows at the level of the full study, not this receptor alone: Immune exposure information for the cohort was limited to CMV serostatus. A later analysis found that TCR association rates varied across HLA loci, with DRB1 alleles showing the most associated TCRs and HLA-C alleles the fewest. According to a later analysis, parvovirus B19, influenza, CMV and Epstein-Barr virus appeared linked to several top co-occurrence clusters. The study listed 164 TCR beta chains as associated with cytomegalovirus. V-gene and J-gene trimming of TCR beta chains was associated with a missense DCLRE1C variant in a later genetic analysis, and the association was replicated in an independent cohort. At a false discovery rate of 0.05, a later analysis linked some 17,000 TCR beta sequences to specific HLA alleles. Linkage disequilibrium might explain the correlated functional status among segregating V segments, but an unknown experimental factor could not be ruled out. A further reported finding was that TCR beta sequences accurately predicted the HLA-A and HLA-B alleles for most subjects in the first cohort. Across donors, most TCR sequences were observed very rarely, whereas some public TCRs were present in many individuals. Only TCR beta chains were sequenced in this cohort, and the absence of alpha or paired-chain data limited detectable features. Some IMGT-functional V segments, including TRBV6-2 and TRBV6-3, could not be distinguished by the 87-base-pair reads and were therefore excluded. According to a later analysis, most CMV-associated TCR beta chains appeared to be HLA-restricted, and the HLA associations seemed to be driven largely by CMV exposure. The authors suggested that the approach could potentially be extended to other disease states and immunological phenotypes. A few of the identified cytomegalovirus-associated TCR beta chains were confirmed in vitro to be specific for cytomegalovirus antigens. A cluster of highly shared sequence variants was judged likely to be a technical artifact of the sequencing pipeline. Because counts were too low, 15 to 20 rarely observed V segments, including chromosome 9 orphons, were excluded from the earlier analysis of about 500 of the donors. HLA typing was unavailable for some donors at each locus, so association tests used only the typed subset. A later analysis found that HLA-associated TCR beta chains were more clonally expanded and had lower generation probabilities than equally common non-associated chains. According to a later genetic analysis, donors in an Asian-associated ancestry cluster had fewer N-insertions in productive TCRs than the approximately 710-donor mean. The classifier was reported to diagnose cytomegalovirus status with high specificity and sensitivity in both the original and validation cohorts. Strong co-occurrence of HLA alleles, especially DR and DQ, made assigning TCR associations to individual alleles difficult. In an earlier analysis of approximately 600 of the donors, most TCR beta V segments were observed in productive rearrangements about 90% or about 30% of the time, broadly matching IMGT annotations. Roughly uniform sequencing depth across donors was assumed in presence/absence analyses, although this assumption may not hold.

Trimming at the junction amounts to 4 bases on V and 7 bases on J, and the germline ends lie 16 bases apart. From cysteine to phenylalanine, the CDR3 is 15 amino acids long. Just CDR3 DNA is preserved here, 45 bases in frame from base 1. As encoded in the germline V gene, CDR1 is SNHLY while CDR2 is FYNNEI. Sequencing was done on a sample of PBMCs. This sequence originates from a man aged 40-55 years in good health and CMV-seropositive. Rearrangement joined TRBV2 to TRBJ1-4; the D region possibly corresponds to TRBD1 (5 bases align). The CDR3 loop reads CASSGMLGGGEKLFF. The DNA sequence is as follows: TGTGCCAGCAGTGGGATGTTGGGGGGAGGTGAAAAACTGTTTTTT.